This T cell receptor beta chain comes out of a study of shared clonotypes between healthy human individuals. The CDR3 contains 11 residues. Germline V gives CDR1 LNHDA, CDR2 SQIVND (reference sequence). V was clipped by 0 bases and J by 9 bases, with 5 bases between them. The input for sorted-subset replicate PCRs was about 200 ng DNA, tens of thousands of T cell genomes. Measured with immunoSEQ multiplex PCR; TCRdb has only the in-frame clones, and not every one. The data show 2.3 million or so clones, approximately 95% seen once. To note about this clone: What it recognizes is unknown.

Study results and limitations: Non-shared clonotypes were found to have lower generation probabilities than the clonotypes that were shared by all four of the sorted-subset donors.

The sequence came from a man younger than 35 in good health. Some clones in this sample may be carry-over from other donors' samples. The genes are TRBV19 and TRBJ1-1, with D unresolved. Material: naive CD4+ T cells from PBMCs. The subset was: CD45RA+ positively selected. The CDR3 region is CASSIEVKAFF. Written as DNA, the CDR3 is TGTGCCAGTAGTATAGAGGTCAAAGCTTTCTTT.